This TCR beta chain originates from a study of blood T cell repertoires in COVID-19. Study-level information: Samples representing acute and convalescent COVID-19 were sourced from the United States, Italy and Spain. The analysed material was cDNA or gDNA that came from T cells, B-cell-depleted T cells, or PBMCs.

The repertoire was sequenced with immunoSEQ multiplex PCR; TCRdb's copy has only in-frame clones and lacks some. The sample contains around 64,000 clones, 91% of which appear only once. J was trimmed by 3 bases and V by 4 bases; bases with no gene match: 9. The CDR3 is 18 residues long. Germline V gene data show CDR1 as SGHRS and CDR2 as YFSETQ. This receptor was taken from a human donor in a cohort sampled during active COVID-19. The sequenced sample was peripheral blood. The chain uses TRBV5-1 and TRBJ2-3; 15 bases map to TRBD2. The CDR3 sequence: CASSLRQGLAGGTDTQYF. The CDR3 region has the DNA TGCGCCAGCAGCCTTCGACAGGGACTAGCGGGGGGTACAGATACGCAGTATTTT.